This T cell receptor (beta chain) was documented in a study of memory CD4+ T cells and cytomegalovirus serostatus. Assay used: immunoSEQ multiplex PCR; TCRdb lists only in-frame clones, some missing. The table includes 58,000 or so clones, over 70% detected once. The sort gate was single viable CD3+CD4+CD8-CD45RO+ cells for memory CD4+ T cells. Sequencing was performed on memory CD4+ T cells from blood. This TCR was recovered from an adult in good health and CMV-seropositive.

CDR3 sequence reads: CASSPRRGYEQYF. The DNA for the CDR3 is TGTGCCAGCTCACCACGTCGGGGGTACGAGCAGTACTTC. The chain couples TRBV18 to TRBJ2-7, with a possible D match to TRBD2 (6 bases). Between the trimmed V and J ends, which lost 1 base and 4 bases, there was a span of 8 bases. The CDR3 extends over 13 amino acids. Germline lookup yields CDR1 KGHSH and CDR2 LQKENI.